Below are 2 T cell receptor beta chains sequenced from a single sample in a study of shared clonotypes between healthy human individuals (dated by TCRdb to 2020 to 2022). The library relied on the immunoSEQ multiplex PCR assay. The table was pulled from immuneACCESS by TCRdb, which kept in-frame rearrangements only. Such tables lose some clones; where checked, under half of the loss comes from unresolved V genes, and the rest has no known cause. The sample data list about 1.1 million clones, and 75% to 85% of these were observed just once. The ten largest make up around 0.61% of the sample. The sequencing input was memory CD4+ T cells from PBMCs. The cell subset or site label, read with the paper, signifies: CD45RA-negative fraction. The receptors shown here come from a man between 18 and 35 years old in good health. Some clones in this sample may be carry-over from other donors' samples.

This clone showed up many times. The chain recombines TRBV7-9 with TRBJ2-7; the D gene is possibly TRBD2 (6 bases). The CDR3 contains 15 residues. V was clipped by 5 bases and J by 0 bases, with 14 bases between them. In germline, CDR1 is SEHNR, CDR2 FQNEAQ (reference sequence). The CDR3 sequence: CASSPGLADSYEQYF. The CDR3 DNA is TGTGCCAGCAGCCCAGGGTTAGCGGACTCCTACGAGCAGTACTTC.

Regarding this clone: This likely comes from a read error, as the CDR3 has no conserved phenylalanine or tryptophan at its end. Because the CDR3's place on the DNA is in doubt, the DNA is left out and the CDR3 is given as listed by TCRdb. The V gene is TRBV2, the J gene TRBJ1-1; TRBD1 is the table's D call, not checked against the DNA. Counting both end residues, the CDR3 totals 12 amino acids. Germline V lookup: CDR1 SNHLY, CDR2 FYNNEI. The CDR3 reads CASGDRSRPPVC.